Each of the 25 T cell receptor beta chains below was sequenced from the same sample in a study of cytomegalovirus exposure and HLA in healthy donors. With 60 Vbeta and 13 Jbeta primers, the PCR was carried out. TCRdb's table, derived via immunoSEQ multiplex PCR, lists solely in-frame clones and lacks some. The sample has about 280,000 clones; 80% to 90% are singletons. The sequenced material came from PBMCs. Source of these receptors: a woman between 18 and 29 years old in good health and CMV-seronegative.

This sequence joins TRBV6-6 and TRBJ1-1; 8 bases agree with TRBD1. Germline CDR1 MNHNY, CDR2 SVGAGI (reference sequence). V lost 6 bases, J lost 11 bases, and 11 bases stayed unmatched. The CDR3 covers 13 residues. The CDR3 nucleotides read TGTGCCAGCAGGGGACAGGAGGGGCACAAGGCTTTCTTT. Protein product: CASRGQEGHKAFF.

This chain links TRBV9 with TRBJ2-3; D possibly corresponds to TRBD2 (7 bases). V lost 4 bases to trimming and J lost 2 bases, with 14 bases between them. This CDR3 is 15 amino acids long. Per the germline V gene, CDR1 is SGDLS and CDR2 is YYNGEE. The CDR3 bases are TGTGCCAGCAGCACCCGGGGGGCCTCCACAGATACGCAGTATTTT. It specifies CASSTRGASTDTQYF.

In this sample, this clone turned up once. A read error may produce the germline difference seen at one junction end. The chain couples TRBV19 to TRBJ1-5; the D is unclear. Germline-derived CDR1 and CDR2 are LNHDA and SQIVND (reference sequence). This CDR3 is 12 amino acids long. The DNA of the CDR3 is TGTGCCAGTAGTATTTTGGGTGACCTTCCAGGATTT. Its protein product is CASSILGDLPGF.

DNA for the CDR3: TGTGCCAGTAAAGGCGGGGGTCAGACCCAGTACTTC. It codes for CASKGGGQTQYF. The chain combines TRBV19 with TRBJ2-5; TRBD2 aligns across 7 bases. With 7 bases clipped from V and 6 bases from J, the junction kept 5 bases outside the gene matches. CDR3 length: 12 amino acids. Germline-derived CDR1 and CDR2 are LNHDA and SQIVND (reference sequence).

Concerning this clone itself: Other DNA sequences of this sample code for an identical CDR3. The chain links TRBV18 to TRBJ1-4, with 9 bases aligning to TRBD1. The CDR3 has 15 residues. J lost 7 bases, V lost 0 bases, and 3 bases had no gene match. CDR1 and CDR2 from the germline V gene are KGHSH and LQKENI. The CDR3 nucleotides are TGTGCCAGCTCACCACCGGGACAGGGAGGTGAAAAACTGTTTTTT. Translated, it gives CASSPPGQGGEKLFF.

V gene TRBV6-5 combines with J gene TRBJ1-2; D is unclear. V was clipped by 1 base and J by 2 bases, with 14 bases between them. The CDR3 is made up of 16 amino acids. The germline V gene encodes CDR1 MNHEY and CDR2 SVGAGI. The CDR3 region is CASSYLARGRNYGYTF. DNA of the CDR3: TGTGCCAGCAGTTACTTAGCTCGGGGTAGAAACTATGGCTACACCTTC.

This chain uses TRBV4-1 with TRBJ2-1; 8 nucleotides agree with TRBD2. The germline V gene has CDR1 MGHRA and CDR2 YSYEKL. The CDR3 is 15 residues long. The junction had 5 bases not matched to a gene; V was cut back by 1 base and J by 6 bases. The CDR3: CASSQVGTRPNEQFF. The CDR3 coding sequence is TGCGCCAGCAGCCAAGTTGGGACTAGACCCAATGAGCAGTTCTTC.

CDR3: CASKVGAAGGLEKLFF. In nucleotides, the CDR3 is TGCGCCAGCAAGGTTGGAGCGGCAGGGGGCCTTGAAAAACTGTTTTTT. The chain is built from TRBV4-1 and TRBJ1-4, with 8 nucleotides matching TRBD1. The V gene end was trimmed by 7 bases and the J gene end by 7 bases; junction bases not matched to a gene: 14. This CDR3 has 16 amino acids. CDR1 MGHRA and CDR2 YSYEKL come from the germline V gene.

The CDR3 nucleotides are TGTGCCAGCAGTCGGGACAGGGGGATCAATCAGCCCCAGCATTTT. It codes for CASSRDRGINQPQHF. The gene calls are TRBV2 and TRBJ1-5; 11 bases are a match to TRBD1. Germline CDR1 reads SNHLY; CDR2 reads FYNNEI. Trimming cost V 5 bases and J 3 bases; bases outside gene matches: 3. The CDR3 sequence is 15 residues long.

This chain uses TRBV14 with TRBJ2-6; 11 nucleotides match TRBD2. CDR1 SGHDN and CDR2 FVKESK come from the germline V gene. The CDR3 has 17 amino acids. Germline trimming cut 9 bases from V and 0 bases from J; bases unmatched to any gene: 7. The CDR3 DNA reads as TGTGCCAGGCCGGGACTAGCGGTGCTCTCTGGGGCCAACGTCCTGACTTTC. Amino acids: CARPGLAVLSGANVLTF.

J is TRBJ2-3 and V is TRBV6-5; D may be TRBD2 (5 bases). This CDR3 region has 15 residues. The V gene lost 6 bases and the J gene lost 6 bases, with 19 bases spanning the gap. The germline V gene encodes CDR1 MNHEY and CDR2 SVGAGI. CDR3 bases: TGTGCCAGCAGCCCCTTGAGGGATATACGTGATACGCAGTATTTT. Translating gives CASSPLRDIRDTQYF.

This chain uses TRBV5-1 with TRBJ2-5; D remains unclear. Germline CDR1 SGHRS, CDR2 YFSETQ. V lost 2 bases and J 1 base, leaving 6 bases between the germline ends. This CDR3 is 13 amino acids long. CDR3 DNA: TGCGCCAGCAGCTTTGACATCCAAGAGACCCAGTACTTC. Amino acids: CASSFDIQETQYF. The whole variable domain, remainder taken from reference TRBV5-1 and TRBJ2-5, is KAGVTQTPRYLIKTRGQQVTLSCSPISGHRSVSWYQQTPGQGLQFLFEYFSETQRNKGNFPGRFSGRQFSNSRSEMNVSTLELGDSALYLCASSFDIQETQYFGPGTRLLVL.

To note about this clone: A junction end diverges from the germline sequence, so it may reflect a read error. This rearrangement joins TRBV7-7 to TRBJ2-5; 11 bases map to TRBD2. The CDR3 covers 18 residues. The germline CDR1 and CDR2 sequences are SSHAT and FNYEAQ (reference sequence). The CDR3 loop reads CASSLAPLAGGTKETQYF. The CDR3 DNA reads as TGTGCTAGCAGCTTAGCGCCGCTAGCGGGGGGAACAAAAGAGACCCAGTACTTC.

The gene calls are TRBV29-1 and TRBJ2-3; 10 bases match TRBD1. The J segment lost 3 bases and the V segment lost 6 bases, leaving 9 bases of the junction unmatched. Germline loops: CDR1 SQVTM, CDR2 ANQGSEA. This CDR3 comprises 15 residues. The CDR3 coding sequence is TGCAGCGTGACGCCGACAGGGGGCAAGACAGATACGCAGTATTTT. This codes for CSVTPTGGKTDTQYF.

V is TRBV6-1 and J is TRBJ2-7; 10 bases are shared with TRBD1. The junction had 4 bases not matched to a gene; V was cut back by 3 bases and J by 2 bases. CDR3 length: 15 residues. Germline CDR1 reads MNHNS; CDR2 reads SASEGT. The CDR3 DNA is TGTGCCAGCAGTGAGGGAGGGACAGGGGCCTACGAGCAGTACTTC. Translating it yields CASSEGGTGAYEQYF.

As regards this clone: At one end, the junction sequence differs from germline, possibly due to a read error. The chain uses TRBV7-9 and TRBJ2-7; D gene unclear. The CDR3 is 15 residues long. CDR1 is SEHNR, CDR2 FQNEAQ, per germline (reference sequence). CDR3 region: CSSSPVFSLADEQYF. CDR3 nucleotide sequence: TGTTCCAGCAGCCCAGTTTTTAGCCTGGCCGACGAGCAGTACTTC.

The CDR3 reads CASSLGTHLGVNQPQHF. The CDR3 DNA follows: TGTGCCAGCAGCTTAGGCACCCACCTCGGGGTAAATCAGCCCCAGCATTTT. The V gene is TRBV7-6, the J gene TRBJ1-5; D ambiguous. Germline loops: CDR1 SGHVS, CDR2 FNYEAQ. Trimming removed 1 base at V and 4 bases at J, with 17 bases between. This CDR3 spans 17 amino acids.

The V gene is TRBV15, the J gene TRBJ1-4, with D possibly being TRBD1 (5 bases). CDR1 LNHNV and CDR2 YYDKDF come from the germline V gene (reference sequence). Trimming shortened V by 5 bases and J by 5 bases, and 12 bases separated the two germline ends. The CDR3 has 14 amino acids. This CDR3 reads CATSYRQSNEKLFF. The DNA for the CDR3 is TGTGCCACCAGCTACCGACAGTCGAATGAAAAACTGTTTTTT.

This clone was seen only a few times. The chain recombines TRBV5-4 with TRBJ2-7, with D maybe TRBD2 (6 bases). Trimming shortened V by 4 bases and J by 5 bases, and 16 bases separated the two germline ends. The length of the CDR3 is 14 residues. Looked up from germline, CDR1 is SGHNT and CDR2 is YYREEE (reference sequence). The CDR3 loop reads CASSPQEGLHEQYF. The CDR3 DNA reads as TGTGCCAGCAGCCCGCAGGAGGGGCTCCACGAGCAGTACTTC.

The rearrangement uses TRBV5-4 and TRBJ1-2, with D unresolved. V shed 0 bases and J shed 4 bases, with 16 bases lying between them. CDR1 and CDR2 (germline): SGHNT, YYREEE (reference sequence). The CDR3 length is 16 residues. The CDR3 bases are TGTGCCAGCAGCTTGGCGGGTGAGGGATTGGGCTATGGCTACACCTTC. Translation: CASSLAGEGLGYGYTF.

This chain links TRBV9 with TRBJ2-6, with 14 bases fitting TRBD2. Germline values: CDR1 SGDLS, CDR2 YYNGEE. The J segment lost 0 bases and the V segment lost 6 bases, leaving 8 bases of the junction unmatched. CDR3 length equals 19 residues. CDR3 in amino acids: CASTKTSGGDLSGANVLTF. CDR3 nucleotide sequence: TGTGCCAGCACCAAGACTAGCGGGGGGGACCTCTCTGGGGCCAACGTCCTGACTTTC.

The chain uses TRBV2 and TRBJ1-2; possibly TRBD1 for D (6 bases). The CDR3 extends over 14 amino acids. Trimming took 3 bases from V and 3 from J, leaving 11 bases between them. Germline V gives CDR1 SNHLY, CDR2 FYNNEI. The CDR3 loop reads CASSDSGAYYGYTF. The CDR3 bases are TGTGCCAGCAGTGATTCAGGGGCCTACTATGGCTACACCTTC.

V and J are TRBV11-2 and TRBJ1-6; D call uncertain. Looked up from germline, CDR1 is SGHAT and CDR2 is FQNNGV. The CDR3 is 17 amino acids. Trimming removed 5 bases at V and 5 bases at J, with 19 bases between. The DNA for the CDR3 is TGTGCCAGCAGCCCCCAGCCGTTATCACAGAATAATTCACCCCTCCACTTT. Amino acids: CASSPQPLSQNNSPLHF.

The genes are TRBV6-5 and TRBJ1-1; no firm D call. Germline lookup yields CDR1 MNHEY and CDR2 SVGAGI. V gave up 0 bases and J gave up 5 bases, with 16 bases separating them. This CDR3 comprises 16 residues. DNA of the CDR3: TGTGCCAGCAGTTACTCTTCTACGGGGAGGAGGACTGAAGCTTTCTTT. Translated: CASSYSSTGRRTEAFF.

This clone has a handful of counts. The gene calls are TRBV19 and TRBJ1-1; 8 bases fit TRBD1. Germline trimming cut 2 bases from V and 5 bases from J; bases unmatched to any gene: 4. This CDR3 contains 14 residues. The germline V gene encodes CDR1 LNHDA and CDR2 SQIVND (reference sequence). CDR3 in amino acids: CASSIRQGWTEAFF. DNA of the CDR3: TGTGCCAGTAGTATAAGACAGGGGTGGACTGAAGCTTTCTTT.